This record concerns one TCR beta chain sequence. Which antigen it targets is not known. Base qualities are missing; no much larger clone stands one base away. This entry is derived from a study of human T cells and chemical hapten exposure (dated by TCRdb to about 2021). Regarding the complete study: For sensitization, 2% DPC in acetone was applied to a roughly 2 cm by roughly 2 cm area of upper inner arm skin. Throughout the roughly 26-week study period, patients were also given weekly therapeutic DPC doses on the scalp. Patch testing on the upper back used Finn chambers containing 0.01% DPC, with scoring done after 6 days according to International Contact Dermatitis Research Group standards. The patient cohort, mostly female, included alopecia areata with under or over 50% scalp involvement, alopecia totalis and alopecia universalis. Libraries were pooled for sequencing, and variation in per-sample TCR yields was attributed mainly to small differences in library volumes within the pool. This study followed changes in the peripheral blood TCR repertoire in vivo during primary and secondary sensitization of alopecia patients to the hapten diphenylcyclopropenone (DPC). Blood samples were taken from patients before sensitization (week 0) and then at 2, 6 and about 24 weeks after DPC sensitization. Roughly 30 alopecia patients provided blood for TCR sequencing at one to four time points (pre-sensitization, 2, 6 and 24 weeks).

The sample's time point label, in plain terms: patch test 1, 2 weeks after DPC sensitization. The treatment or condition label here, explained by the study, means: therapeutic diphenylcyclopropenone sensitization with weekly scalp DPC. At each patch-test visit, blood was drawn before the patch test was applied. To be eligible, patients had to be aged 18 to 70, diagnosed with alopecia and judged suitable for DPC therapy, while pregnant patients were excluded. Total RNA was isolated from unfractionated whole blood collected in Tempus Blood RNA tubes. Library method: RACE. Instrument used: NextSeq 500. During library preparation, unique molecular identifiers were attached to individual cDNA molecules so that TCRs could be counted quantitatively and reproducibly. From each blood RNA sample, both TCR alpha and TCR beta chains were sequenced. Processing in the source paper ran as follows. Samples had a median of about 90,000 TCRs, with a range from about 23,224 to 700,000. The Decombinator software suite was used to annotate V, J and CDR3 in the TCR reads. To make PS versus PT1 abundance plots, every sample was subsampled to the same number of TCRs (28,000). TCRs were defined as expanded if absent before sensitization and observed at least eight times at the 2-week time point. In-frame beta chains were kept once TCRdb had trimmed the public reads at Q25 with fastp and called clones with MiXCR. CDR3 protein duplicates are merged, each entry listing the most common genes and DNA. TCRdb assigned the V and J calls; the authors' analysis was not used. For this sample there are roughly 180,000 distinct CDR3 sequences; approximately 14% appear just once. The ten largest clones add up to 1.7% of the sample.

The CDR3 measures 15 amino acids from cysteine to phenylalanine. Here the CDR3 DNA is all that survives: 45 bases in frame from base 1. CDR1 is given as LNHNV and CDR2 as YYDKDF, both from the germline V gene (reference sequence). Cut back by 0 bases and 2 bases, the V and J ends lie 10 bases apart. Broader findings and caveats from the paper: Compared with pre-sensitization or healthy control sets, expanded TCRs formed significantly more large CDR3 similarity clusters, which is consistent with antigen-driven responses. Patch test score correlated positively with the number of PT1 expanded TCRs, reaching significance at thresholds 8, 16 and 32 but not at 4. DPC sensitization did not change the number of TCRs with a frequency above 1 in 1000, and there was no evidence of changes in global repertoire structure. All patients had alopecia, a presumed autoimmune disease, so their immune response might differ from that of healthy individuals. Repeated subsampling changed both the strength of the expansion versus patch-test correlation and the threshold at which the correlation became significant.

The chain joins TRBV15 to TRBJ1-2; the D gene is not confidently resolved. This clonotype originated in a woman aged 25 to 39 with alopecia areata. Some clones in this sample may be carry-over from other donors' samples. Sequenced here: whole blood, sampled in connection with sensitization to the hapten diphenylcyclopropenone (DPC). Read as DNA, the sequence is TGTGCCACCAGCAGAGAGGCCCGGGGAAACTATGGCTACACCTTC. Protein translation: CATSREARGNYGYTF.